One sample yielded the 14 T cell receptor beta chains listed below, sequenced in a study of response to subunit inactivated influenza vaccine. MiXCR was run by TCRdb on the RT-PCR reads, yielding one entry per CDR3 protein. The table has approximately 200,000 distinct CDR3 sequences, approximately 15% seen once. The sequencing here drew on CD8+ T cells sorted from PBMCs, taken more than 4 days after vaccination. The receptor source for this set is a man in his fifties who received an inactivated influenza vaccine.

The chain links TRBV11-2 to TRBJ1-6; perhaps TRBD1 as D (6 bases). CDR3 length equals 16 residues. V lost 4 bases to trimming and J lost 5 bases, with 15 bases between them. Germline V CDR1 and CDR2: SGHAT, FQNNGV. The CDR3 nucleotides are TGTGCCAGCAGCTCCTGGGAGGACAGAGATAATTCACCCCTCCACTTT. Translating gives CASSSWEDRDNSPLHF.

The chain is built from TRBV5-1 and TRBJ2-7, with D perhaps matching TRBD2 (8 bases). Germline lookup yields CDR1 SGHRS and CDR2 YFSETQ. CDR3 size: 16 residues. Trimming took off 3 bases at V and 4 bases at J, with 20 bases between the two ends. The CDR3 region is CASSWTGGLAGYEQYF. CDR3 DNA: TGCGCCAGCAGCTGGACAGGCGGACTAGCAGGATACGAGCAGTACTTC.

This clonotype was counted many times. The chain recombines TRBV5-1 with TRBJ2-3; TRBD2 matches at 8 bases. The CDR3 runs 18 residues. The V gene's germline CDR1 is SGHRS and CDR2 YFSETQ. V trimming: 4 bases; J trimming: 0 bases; junction bases outside the gene matches: 13. CDR3 in amino acids: CASSLYFGLAGSTDTQYF. The CDR3 coding sequence is TGCGCCAGCAGCCTATACTTTGGACTAGCTGGTAGCACAGATACGCAGTATTTT.

This clonotype has just one count. The genes are TRBV5-1 and TRBJ1-2; D is undetermined. CDR3 length: 16 residues. V was trimmed by 4 bases and J by 1 base, leaving 17 bases between them. Germline-derived CDR1 and CDR2 are SGHRS and YFSETQ. The CDR3 loop reads CASSPKDDGINYGYTF. As DNA, the CDR3 is TGCGCCAGCAGCCCAAAGGATGACGGAATTAACTATGGCTACACCTTC.

This rearrangement joins TRBV6-2 or TRBV6-3 to TRBJ2-2; 8 bases are shared with TRBD1. Germline V gene sequence: CDR1 MNHEY, CDR2 SVGEGT. There are 14 residues in the CDR3. V trimming: 4 bases; J trimming: 6 bases; junction bases outside the gene matches: 4. The CDR3 sequence: CASSSDRVAGELFF. In DNA form, the CDR3 reads TGTGCCAGCAGTTCGGACAGGGTCGCCGGGGAGCTGTTTTTT.

This clonotype has a handful of counts. The chain uses TRBV5-1 and TRBJ2-7, with D unclear. The CDR3 runs 14 residues. Trimming removed 3 bases from V and 4 bases from J, with 14 bases in between. Germline V gene sequence: CDR1 SGHRS, CDR2 YFSETQ. As DNA, the CDR3 is TGCGCCAGCAGCTCAGACGGGTCGTTTTACGAGCAGTACTTC. It codes for CASSSDGSFYEQYF. The full variable domain, completed using reference TRBV5-1 and TRBJ2-7, is KAGVTQTPRYLIKTRGQQVTLSCSPISGHRSVSWYQQTPGQGLQFLFEYFSETQRNKGNFPGRFSGRQFSNSRSEMNVSTLELGDSALYLCASSSDGSFYEQYFGPGTRLTVT.

This clonotype was detected only a few times. The J gene is TRBJ2-1, the V gene TRBV30; D gene uncertain. Trimming took off 4 bases at V and 0 bases at J, with 10 bases between the two ends. The CDR3 is 14 residues long. The germline CDR1 and CDR2 sequences are GTSNPN and SVGIG (reference sequence). This chain's CDR3 is CAWTNDGSYNEQFF. As DNA, the CDR3 is TGTGCCTGGACAAATGACGGCTCCTACAATGAGCAGTTCTTC.

The V call is TRBV29-1, the J call TRBJ2-3; TRBD2 matches 9 bases. With 7 bases clipped from V and 0 bases from J, the junction kept 8 bases outside the gene matches. CDR3 length: 15 residues. CDR1 SQVTM and CDR2 ANQGSEA come from the germline V gene. The DNA for the CDR3 is TGCAGCGGCCAAAGCACTAGCGGGAGCACAGATACGCAGTATTTT. Its protein product is CSGQSTSGSTDTQYF.

This clonotype was recorded once. This chain uses TRBV7-9 with TRBJ2-7; TRBD2 might be the D (6 bases). The ends were cut back, 0 bases at V and 0 bases at J, with 9 bases in the middle. This CDR3 contains 15 residues. CDR1 is SEHNR, CDR2 FQNEAQ, per germline (reference sequence). The chain's CDR3 is CASSLAPGSSYEQYF. For the CDR3, the DNA is TGTGCCAGCAGCTTAGCGCCCGGGAGCTCCTACGAGCAGTACTTC. The whole variable domain, remainder taken from reference TRBV7-9 and TRBJ2-7, is DTGVSQNPRHKITKRGQNVTFRCDPISEHNRLYWYRQTLGQGPEFLTYFQNEAQLEKSRLLSDRFSAERPKGSFSTLEIQRTEQGDSAMYLCASSLAPGSSYEQYFGPGTRLTVT.

The chain combines TRBV7-8 with TRBJ2-7; D gene unclear. The CDR3 is 14 amino acids. Trimming shortened V by 1 base and J by 3 bases, and 10 bases separated the two germline ends. Germline CDR1 and CDR2: SGHVS and FQNEAQ. CDR3 nucleotides: TGTGCCAGCAGCTTAGTAGGTTTAGGCTACGAGCAGTACTTC. This sequence encodes CASSLVGLGYEQYF.

This clonotype was seen more than once but under ten times. The chain has TRBV7-9 and TRBJ2-3, with D unresolved. The CDR3 is 12 amino acids. Germline CDR1 reads SEHNR; CDR2 reads FQNEAQ (reference sequence). Trimming took 2 bases from V and 4 from J, leaving 4 bases between them. In DNA, the CDR3 is TGTGCCAGCAGCTTACATTCAGATACGCAGTATTTT. It translates to CASSLHSDTQYF.

V gene TRBV5-6 combines with J gene TRBJ2-7; TRBD2 matches at 7 bases. This CDR3 contains 14 residues. Per germline, CDR1 SGHDT and CDR2 YYEEEE. V lost 4 bases, J lost 4 bases, and 8 bases stayed unmatched. DNA for the CDR3: TGTGCCAGCAGCAAGGGTACTAGCGCATACGAGCAGTACTTC. Amino acid sequence: CASSKGTSAYEQYF.

This clonotype has only a few counts. J is TRBJ2-7 and V is TRBV7-6, with 10 bases identical to TRBD2. This CDR3 spans 15 amino acids. The J segment lost 4 bases and the V segment lost 1 base, leaving 4 bases of the junction unmatched. CDR1 SGHVS and CDR2 FNYEAQ come from the germline V gene. This chain's CDR3 is CASSLELAGVYEQYF. Here the CDR3 DNA reads TGTGCCAGCAGCTTAGAGCTAGCGGGAGTTTACGAGCAGTACTTC.

This clonotype appeared a few times. The rearrangement uses TRBV6-5 and TRBJ2-7, with D perhaps being TRBD1 or TRBD2 (7 bases each). The germline V and J ends were trimmed by 0 bases and 4 bases, with 13 bases remaining between them. Germline values: CDR1 MNHEY, CDR2 SVGAGI. The CDR3 totals 15 residues. The CDR3 protein is CASSYSQGGKYEQYF. CDR3 bases: TGTGCCAGCAGTTACTCCCAGGGGGGGAAATACGAGCAGTACTTC.